This T cell receptor (beta chain) was profiled in a study of T cells in Graves' hyperthyroidism and ophthalmopathy. Germline CDR1 is MNHEY and CDR2 is SVGAGI. The CDR3 has 13 amino acids. Trimming left V 5 bases short and J 3 bases short, with 11 bases between. RNA transcripts gave rise to amplified TCR beta CDR3 regions. Carried out on the TCR CDR3, a first-round RT-PCR used the HTBI primer set. Via MiXCR, TCRdb re-called the multiplex PCR reads, giving one row per CDR3 protein. The data hold fewer than 750,000 distinct CDR3 sequences, with 14% to 15% observed a single time. This clonotype was picked up many times.

Sequencing was done on a sample of blood. This chain links TRBV6-5 with TRBJ2-7; possibly TRBD1 for D (5 bases). The receptor's source is a woman aged 35 to 49 with Graves' ophthalmopathy. The CDR3 sequence is CASSILDSYEQYF. The CDR3, as DNA: TGTGCCAGCAGTATCCTTGACAGCTACGAGCAGTACTTC.